The source of this TCR beta chain is a study of CD8 T cells in ankylosing spondylitis. General observations from the study: A CD8+ phenotype characterized the disease-linked clones, which were relatively rare in peripheral blood. Before this, some motif variants had been reported in reactive arthritis synovial fluid and blood. Disease-linked clones were reportedly significantly enriched in matched ankylosing spondylitis synovial fluid. It appeared that ankylosing spondylitis blood was characterized by a TCR beta motif of roughly 8 highly homologous variants.

Construction of TCR beta libraries was performed using quantitative 5'-RACE with molecular barcodes. TCRdb reprocessed the 5' RACE reads via MiXCR and lists one record per CDR3 protein. This table holds a few hundred thousand distinct CDR3 sequences, less than 9.5% found once. Trimming left V 4 bases short and J 0 bases short, with 21 bases between. Per the germline V gene, CDR1 is MDHEN and CDR2 is SYDVKM. The CDR3 is 18 amino acids. Details on this clonotype: Its antigen is undetermined.

The sequence was obtained from a male donor with ankylosing spondylitis. The rearrangement uses TRBV28 and TRBJ2-5; a possible D gene is TRBD2 (6 bases). The sequenced material came from blood, either unsorted or a sorted T cell fraction (not recorded which). The CDR3 bases are TGTGCCAGCAGTTCAACCCCGTGGGGTAGCGGTAACCAAGAGACCCAGTACTTC. It translates to CASSSTPWGSGNQETQYF.